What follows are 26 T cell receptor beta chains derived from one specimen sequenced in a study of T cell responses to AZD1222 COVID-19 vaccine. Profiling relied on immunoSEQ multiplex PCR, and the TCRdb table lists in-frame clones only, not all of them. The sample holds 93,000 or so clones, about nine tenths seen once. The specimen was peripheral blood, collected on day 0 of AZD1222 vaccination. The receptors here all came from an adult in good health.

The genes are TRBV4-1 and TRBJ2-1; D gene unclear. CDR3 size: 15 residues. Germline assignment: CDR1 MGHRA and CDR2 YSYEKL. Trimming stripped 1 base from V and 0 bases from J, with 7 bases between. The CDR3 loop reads CASSQGATSYNEQFF. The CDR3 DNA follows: TGCGCCAGCAGCCAAGGTGCCACCTCCTACAATGAGCAGTTCTTC.

The CDR3 DNA reads TGTGCCAGTAGTGCGATCCCGGGGGCCCTCCACTTT. Translating gives CASSAIPGALHF. V is TRBV19 and J is TRBJ1-6, with D perhaps TRBD1 (5 bases). V dropped 5 bases and J dropped 14 bases, with 13 bases sitting between them. Germline assignment: CDR1 LNHDA and CDR2 SQIVND (reference sequence). The CDR3 runs to 12 residues.

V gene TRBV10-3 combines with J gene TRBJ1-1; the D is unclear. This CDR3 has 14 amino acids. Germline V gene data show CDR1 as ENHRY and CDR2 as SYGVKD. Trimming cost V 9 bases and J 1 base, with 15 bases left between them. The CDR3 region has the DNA TGTGCCATGGACTACCGGGTCAAGAACACTGAAGCTTTCTTT. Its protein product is CAMDYRVKNTEAFF.

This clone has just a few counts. CDR3 amino acids: CASSKRDGYDYNSPLHF. CDR3 DNA sequence: TGTGCCAGCAGCAAAAGGGACGGTTACGATTATAATTCACCCCTCCACTTT. V gene TRBV21-1 combines with J gene TRBJ1-6. TRBV21-1 is tagged as a pseudogene. The CDR3 has 17 residues.

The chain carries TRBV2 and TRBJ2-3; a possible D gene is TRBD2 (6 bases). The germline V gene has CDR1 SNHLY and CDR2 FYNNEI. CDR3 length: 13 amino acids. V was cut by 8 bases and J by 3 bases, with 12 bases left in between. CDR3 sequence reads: CASQLARTDTQYF. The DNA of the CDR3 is TGTGCCAGCCAACTAGCTCGGACAGATACGCAGTATTTT.

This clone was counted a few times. This chain's CDR3 is CASSNTNTEAFF. In nucleotides, the CDR3 is TGTGCCAGCAGCAATACGAACACTGAAGCTTTCTTT. The gene calls are TRBV28 and TRBJ1-1; D gene ambiguous. V was cut by 6 bases and J by 1 base, with 6 bases left in between. This CDR3 comprises 12 residues. CDR1 and CDR2 from the germline V gene are MDHEN and SYDVKM.

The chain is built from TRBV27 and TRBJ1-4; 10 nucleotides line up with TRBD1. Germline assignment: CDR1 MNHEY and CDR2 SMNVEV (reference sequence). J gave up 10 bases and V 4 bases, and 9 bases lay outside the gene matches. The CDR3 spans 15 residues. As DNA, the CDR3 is TGTGCCAGCAGTTCCCCAGGACAGGGGGGCCGAAAACTGTTTTTT. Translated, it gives CASSSPGQGGRKLFF. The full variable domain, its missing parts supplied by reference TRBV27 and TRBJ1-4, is EAQVTQNPRYLITVTGKKLTVTCSQNMNHEYMSWYRQDPGLGLRQIYYSMNVEVTDKGDVPEGYKVSRKEKRNFPLILESPSPNQTSLYFCASSSPGQGGRKLFFGSGTQLSVL.

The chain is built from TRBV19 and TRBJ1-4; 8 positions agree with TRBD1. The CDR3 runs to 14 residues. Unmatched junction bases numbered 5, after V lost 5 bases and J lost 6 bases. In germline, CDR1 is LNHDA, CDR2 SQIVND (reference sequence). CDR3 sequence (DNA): TGTGCCAGTAGTCTAGGACAGGGTTATGAAAAACTGTTTTTT. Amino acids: CASSLGQGYEKLFF.

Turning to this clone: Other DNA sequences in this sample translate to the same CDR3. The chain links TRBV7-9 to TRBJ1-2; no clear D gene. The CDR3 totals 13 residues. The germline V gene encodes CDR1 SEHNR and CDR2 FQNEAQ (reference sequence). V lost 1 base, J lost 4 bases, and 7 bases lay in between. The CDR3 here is CASSLGAGYGYTF. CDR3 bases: TGTGCCAGCAGCTTAGGGGCGGGCTATGGCTACACCTTC.

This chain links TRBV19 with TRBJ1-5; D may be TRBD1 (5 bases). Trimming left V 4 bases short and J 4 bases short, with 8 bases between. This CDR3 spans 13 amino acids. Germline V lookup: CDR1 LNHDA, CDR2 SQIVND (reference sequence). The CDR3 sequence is CASSTQGNQPQHF. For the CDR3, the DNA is TGTGCCAGTAGTACTCAGGGAAATCAGCCCCAGCATTTT.

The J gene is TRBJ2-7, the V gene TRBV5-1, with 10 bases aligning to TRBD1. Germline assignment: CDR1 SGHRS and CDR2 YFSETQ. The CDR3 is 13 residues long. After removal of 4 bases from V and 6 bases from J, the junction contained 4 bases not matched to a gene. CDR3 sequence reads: CASSPRTGGEQYF. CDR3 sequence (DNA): TGCGCCAGCAGCCCTAGGACAGGGGGCGAGCAGTACTTC. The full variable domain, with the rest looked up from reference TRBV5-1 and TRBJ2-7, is KAGVTQTPRYLIKTRGQQVTLSCSPISGHRSVSWYQQTPGQGLQFLFEYFSETQRNKGNFPGRFSGRQFSNSRSEMNVSTLELGDSALYLCASSPRTGGEQYFGPGTRLTVT.

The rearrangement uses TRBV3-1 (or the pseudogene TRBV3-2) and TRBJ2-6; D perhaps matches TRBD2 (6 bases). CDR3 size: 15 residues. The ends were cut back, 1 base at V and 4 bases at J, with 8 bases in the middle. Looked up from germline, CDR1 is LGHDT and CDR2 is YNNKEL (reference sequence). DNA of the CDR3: TGTGCCAGCAGCCAAGGGAGCGGGGGGGCCAACGTCCTGACTTTC. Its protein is CASSQGSGGANVLTF.

This chain's CDR3 is CASSIEGNEKLFF. In DNA, the CDR3 is TGTGCCAGTAGTATAGAGGGAAATGAAAAACTGTTTTTT. This chain links TRBV19 with TRBJ1-4; no reliable D call. CDR3 length: 13 amino acids. V lost 0 bases and J 5 bases, leaving 4 bases between the germline ends. The V gene's germline CDR1 is LNHDA and CDR2 SQIVND (reference sequence).

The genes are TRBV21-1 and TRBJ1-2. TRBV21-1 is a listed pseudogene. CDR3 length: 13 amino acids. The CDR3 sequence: CASSKAGIYGYTF. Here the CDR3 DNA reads TGTGCCAGCAGCAAAGCAGGGATATATGGCTACACCTTC.

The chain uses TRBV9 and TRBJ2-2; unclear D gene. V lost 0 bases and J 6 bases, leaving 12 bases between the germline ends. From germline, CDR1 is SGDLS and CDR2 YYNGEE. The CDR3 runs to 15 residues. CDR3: CASSVDLTSAGELFF. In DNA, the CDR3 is TGTGCCAGCAGCGTAGACCTCACCTCCGCCGGGGAGCTGTTTTTT.

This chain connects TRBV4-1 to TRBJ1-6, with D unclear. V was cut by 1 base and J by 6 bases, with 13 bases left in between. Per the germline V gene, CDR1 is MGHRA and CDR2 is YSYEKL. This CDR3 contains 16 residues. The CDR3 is CASSQAGVGFNSPLHF. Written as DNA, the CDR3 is TGCGCCAGCAGCCAAGCTGGGGTAGGGTTTAATTCACCCCTCCACTTT.

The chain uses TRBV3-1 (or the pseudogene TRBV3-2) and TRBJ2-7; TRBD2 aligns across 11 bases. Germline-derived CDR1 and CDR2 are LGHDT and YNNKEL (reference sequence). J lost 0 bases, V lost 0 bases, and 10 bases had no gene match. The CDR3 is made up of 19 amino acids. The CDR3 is CASSQDWSSGGFSSYEQYF. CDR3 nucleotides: TGTGCCAGCAGCCAAGATTGGTCTAGCGGGGGGTTTAGCTCCTACGAGCAGTACTTC.

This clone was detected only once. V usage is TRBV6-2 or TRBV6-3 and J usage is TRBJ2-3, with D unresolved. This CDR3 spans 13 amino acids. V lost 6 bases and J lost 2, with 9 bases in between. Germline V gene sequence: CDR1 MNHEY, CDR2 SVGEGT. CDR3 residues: CASSRRTTDTQYF. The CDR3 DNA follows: TGTGCCAGCAGCCGACGGACCACAGATACGCAGTATTTT.

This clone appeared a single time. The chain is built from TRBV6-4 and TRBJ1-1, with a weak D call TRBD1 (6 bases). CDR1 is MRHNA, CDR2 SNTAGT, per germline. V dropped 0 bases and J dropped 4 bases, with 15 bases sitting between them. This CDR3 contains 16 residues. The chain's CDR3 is CASSDSDGKGGTEAFF. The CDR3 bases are TGTGCCAGCAGTGACTCGGACGGGAAGGGGGGCACTGAAGCTTTCTTT.

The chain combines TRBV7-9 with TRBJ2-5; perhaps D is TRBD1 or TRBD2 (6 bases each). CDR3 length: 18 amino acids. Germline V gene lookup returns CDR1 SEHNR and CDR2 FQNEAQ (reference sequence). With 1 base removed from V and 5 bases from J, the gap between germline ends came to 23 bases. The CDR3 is CASSLEGGFIGHPETQYF. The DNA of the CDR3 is TGTGCCAGCAGCTTAGAGGGGGGTTTTATAGGCCACCCGGAGACCCAGTACTTC.

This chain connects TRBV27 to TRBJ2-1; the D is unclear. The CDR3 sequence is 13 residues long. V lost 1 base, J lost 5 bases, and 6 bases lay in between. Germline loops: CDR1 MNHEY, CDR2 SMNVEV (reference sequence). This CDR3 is CASSLYQNNEQFF. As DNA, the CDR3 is TGTGCCAGCAGTTTATATCAGAACAATGAGCAGTTCTTC.

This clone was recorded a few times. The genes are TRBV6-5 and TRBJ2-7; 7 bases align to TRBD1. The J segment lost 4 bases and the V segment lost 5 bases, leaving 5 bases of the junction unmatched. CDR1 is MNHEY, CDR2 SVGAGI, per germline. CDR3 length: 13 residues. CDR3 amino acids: CASSQTGEYEQYF. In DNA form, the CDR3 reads TGTGCCAGCAGTCAAACAGGGGAGTACGAGCAGTACTTC.

CDR3 bases: TGTGCCAGCAGCGACTCGGACAGGGTTTGGGTTGACTATGGCTACACCTTC. Amino acids: CASSDSDRVWVDYGYTF. The rearrangement uses TRBV7-9 and TRBJ1-2, with 8 bases identical to TRBD1. The CDR3 is 17 residues long. Germline trimming cut 5 bases from V and 3 bases from J; bases unmatched to any gene: 14. Germline V lookup: CDR1 SEHNR, CDR2 FQNEAQ (reference sequence).

In DNA, the CDR3 is TGCGCCAGCAGTGATATTTCCGGGATCGCAACAGATACGCAGTATTTT. This translates into CASSDISGIATDTQYF. The chain combines TRBV10-1 with TRBJ2-3, with D maybe TRBD2 (5 bases). The CDR3 loop spans 16 amino acids. Trimming removed 3 bases from V and 3 bases from J, with 16 bases in between. Germline-derived CDR1 and CDR2 are WNHNN and SYGVQD (reference sequence).

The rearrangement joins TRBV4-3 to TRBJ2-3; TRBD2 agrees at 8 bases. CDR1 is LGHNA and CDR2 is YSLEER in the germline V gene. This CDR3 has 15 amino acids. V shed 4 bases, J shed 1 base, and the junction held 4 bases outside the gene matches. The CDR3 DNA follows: TGCGCCAGCAGCCCCGGGGGGGGCGGCACAGATACGCAGTATTTT. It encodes CASSPGGGGTDTQYF.

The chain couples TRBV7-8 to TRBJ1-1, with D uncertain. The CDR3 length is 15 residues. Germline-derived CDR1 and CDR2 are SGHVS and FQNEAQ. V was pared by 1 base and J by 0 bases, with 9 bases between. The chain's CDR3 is CASSLVRELNTEAFF. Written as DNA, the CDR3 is TGTGCCAGCAGCTTAGTTAGGGAATTGAACACTGAAGCTTTCTTT.